Below, 25 T cell receptor beta chains from the same sample are listed, as sequenced in a study of blood T cells in healthy people across ages. The use of a sample-barcoded 5' primer and a J-beta primer mix characterized a second PCR of roughly 6 to 12 cycles. MiXCR, applied by TCRdb to the 5' RACE reads, yields one record per CDR3 protein. The table includes about a million distinct CDR3 sequences, just over 50% detected once. Sequences were obtained from blood. The receptors here all came from a woman aged 55 to 70 in good health.

The chain has TRBV5-5 and TRBJ1-2; D unresolved. The CDR3 length is 13 residues. Germline CDR1 is SGHKS and CDR2 is YYEKEE (reference sequence). V gave up 2 bases and J gave up 8 bases, with 13 bases separating them. CDR3 nucleotide sequence: TGTGCCAGCAGCTTCGGGCAGGACGAAGGCTACACCTTC. Encoded protein: CASSFGQDEGYTF.

There are a few counts of this clonotype. CDR3 nucleotide sequence: TGTGCCAGCAGCGAGGGACTAGCGGGCCACAATGAGCAGTTCTTC. This sequence encodes CASSEGLAGHNEQFF. This sequence joins TRBV9 and TRBJ2-1; 12 nucleotides align to TRBD2. V lost 3 bases, J lost 5 bases, and 3 bases stayed unmatched. The length of the CDR3 is 15 residues. CDR1 is SGDLS, CDR2 YYNGEE, per germline.

This clonotype was found a few times. The chain employs TRBV7-9 and TRBJ2-3; TRBD1 or TRBD2 may be the D gene (5 bases each). CDR1 is SEHNR and CDR2 is FQNEAQ in the germline V gene (reference sequence). V gave up 10 bases and J gave up 0 bases, with 11 bases separating them. This CDR3 has 13 amino acids. The CDR3 DNA follows: TGTGCCATTCCCTGGGGGAGCACAGATACGCAGTATTTT. It codes for CAIPWGSTDTQYF.

This chain links TRBV20-1 with TRBJ2-7; a weak D match, TRBD1 (5 bases). The V gene's germline CDR1 is DFQATT and CDR2 SNEGSKA (reference sequence). Trimming stripped 6 bases from V and 0 bases from J, with 18 bases between. The CDR3 covers 15 residues. The CDR3 here is CSAPDLSTGSYEQYF. The CDR3 DNA is TGCAGTGCCCCAGACCTATCCACAGGCTCCTACGAGCAGTACTTC.

There are a few counts of this clonotype. The J gene is TRBJ2-7, the V gene TRBV20-1, with D perhaps being TRBD1 or TRBD2 (5 bases each). The CDR3 is 14 amino acids. Germline CDR1 is DFQATT and CDR2 is SNEGSKA (reference sequence). V was shortened by 2 bases and J by 1 base, with 12 bases between the two germline ends. CDR3 DNA: TGCAGTGCTAGAAGGGACGCCGGATCCTACGAGCAGTACTTC. Protein product: CSARRDAGSYEQYF.

Details on this clonotype: Mismatch with germline at one junction end may stem from a read error. This sequence joins TRBV28 and TRBJ2-7, with TRBD1 identical over 8 bases. The CDR3 contains 12 residues. CDR1 and CDR2 (germline): MDHEN, SYDVKM. The CDR3 DNA sequence: TGTGCCGCGACAGGGGTTAATTACGGGCAGTACTTC. It yields the protein CAATGVNYGQYF.

This clonotype was found a few times. V is TRBV6-5 and J is TRBJ2-7; 9 bases are shared with TRBD1. CDR1 MNHEY and CDR2 SVGAGI come from the germline V gene. The trim removed 6 bases at V and 1 base at J, leaving 1 base unmatched. This CDR3 contains 13 residues. The CDR3 DNA reads as TGTGCCAGCAGGGACAGGGGTTCCTACGAGCAGTACTTC. Encoded protein: CASRDRGSYEQYF.

This clonotype was counted only a few times. The chain carries TRBV5-1 and TRBJ2-4; 14 nucleotides line up with TRBD2. TRBJ2-7 matches the DNA end more closely, so the J call is doubtful. The CDR3 extends over 18 amino acids. Germline-derived CDR1 and CDR2 are SGHRS and YFSETQ. In DNA form, the CDR3 reads TGCGCCAGCAGCTGGAGTACCGGGACTAGCGGGAGTGGGTACGAGCAGTACTTC. Its translation: CASSWSTGTSGSGYEQYF.

This clonotype appeared many times. This chain uses TRBV14 with TRBJ1-6; no definite D call. V shed 4 bases and J shed 7 bases, with 17 bases lying between them. This CDR3 spans 16 amino acids. Germline lookup yields CDR1 SGHDN and CDR2 FVKESK. The CDR3 DNA is TGTGCCAGCAGCCCGGGCGGTTCGGGAGGCAATTCACCCCTCCACTTT. Translation: CASSPGGSGGNSPLHF.

CDR3 amino acids: CASSLERREGLGNEQYF. The DNA for the CDR3 is TGCGCCAGCAGCCTGGAGAGGCGGGAGGGCCTAGGGAACGAGCAGTACTTC. The V call is TRBV5-1, the J call TRBJ2-5, with 9 positions matching TRBD2. The last part of the DNA fits TRBJ2-7 better; the J call may be wrong. Germline lookup yields CDR1 SGHRS and CDR2 YFSETQ. CDR3 length equals 17 residues.

A few counts support this clonotype. This chain joins TRBV29-1 and TRBJ2-3, with TRBD2 matching 7 bases. The CDR3 is 13 amino acids. Germline lookup yields CDR1 SQVTM and CDR2 ANQGSEA. The V and J ends lost 5 bases and 2 bases, in that order; junction bases with no gene match: 4. The CDR3 bases are TGCAGCGTTCCGCGGGAGAACACAGATACGCAGTATTTT. Translated, it gives CSVPRENTDTQYF.

The chain recombines TRBV30 with TRBJ2-4; D not resolved. The germline V and J ends were trimmed by 2 bases and 13 bases, with 15 bases remaining between them. CDR1 is GTSNPN and CDR2 is SVGIG in the germline V gene (reference sequence). The CDR3 is 12 residues long. The CDR3 coding sequence is TGTGCCTGGAGTCCCTCTGGGCAGGTACAGTACTTC. Amino acids: CAWSPSGQVQYF.

The rearrangement uses TRBV5-1 and TRBJ1-5; weak D call: TRBD1 (5 bases). CDR1 SGHRS and CDR2 YFSETQ come from the germline V gene. V was trimmed by 4 bases and J by 3 bases, leaving 11 bases between them. CDR3 length equals 14 residues. Here the CDR3 DNA reads TGCGCCAGCAGCGGGGGGGAAATCAATCAGCCCCAGCATTTT. Encoded protein: CASSGGEINQPQHF.

The J gene is TRBJ1-2, the V gene TRBV12-3 or TRBV12-4, with 10 bases lining up with TRBD1. The CDR3 is 17 amino acids. Trimming removed 3 bases from V and 2 bases from J; junction bases left unmatched: 9. Written as DNA, the CDR3 is TGTGCCAGCAGTTTGGAAAGGGGGACAGGGGTAAACTATGGCTACACCTTC. Encoded protein: CASSLERGTGVNYGYTF.

The genes are TRBV5-1 and TRBJ1-2; no clear D gene. V dropped 0 bases and J dropped 3 bases, with 12 bases sitting between them. Germline lookup yields CDR1 SGHRS and CDR2 YFSETQ. The CDR3 is 15 amino acids. For the CDR3, the DNA is TGCGCCAGCAGCTTGGGGTACGAGGTGGACTATGGCTACACCTTC. It yields the protein CASSLGYEVDYGYTF.

This clonotype was picked up many times. The rearrangement uses TRBV12-3 or TRBV12-4 and TRBJ2-7; D not resolved. The CDR3 has 12 amino acids. The germline V and J ends were trimmed by 3 bases and 7 bases, with 10 bases remaining between them. CDR3 sequence reads: CASSLSGREQYF. The CDR3, as DNA: TGTGCCAGCAGTTTGAGTGGGCGGGAGCAGTACTTC.

The J gene is TRBJ2-7, the V gene TRBV20-1, with 9 bases aligning to TRBD1. This CDR3 is 13 amino acids long. Germline lookup yields CDR1 DFQATT and CDR2 SNEGSKA (reference sequence). CDR3 in amino acids: CTTRQGGSYEQYF. The CDR3 coding sequence is TGCACCACGAGACAGGGGGGCTCCTACGAGCAGTACTTC.

This clonotype showed up just a few times. The genes are TRBV27 and TRBJ2-5; no clear D. CDR1 and CDR2 (germline): MNHEY, SMNVEV (reference sequence). CDR3 length: 14 residues. With 3 bases removed from V and 7 bases from J, the gap between germline ends came to 15 bases. This chain's CDR3 is CASSLVQATGTQYF. CDR3 nucleotides: TGTGCCAGCAGTTTGGTGCAGGCAACCGGGACCCAGTACTTC.

This clonotype was found once. V gene TRBV11-1 combines with J gene TRBJ2-3, with 8 bases fitting TRBD2. The CDR3 extends over 17 amino acids. The V gene's germline CDR1 is SGHAT and CDR2 FQDESV (reference sequence). J lost 2 bases, V lost 2 bases, and 9 bases had no gene match. The CDR3 region has the DNA TGTGCCAGCAGCTTAAGTGCGGGAGGACTCTTCACAGATACGCAGTATTTT. Translated, it gives CASSLSAGGLFTDTQYF.

This clonotype turned up a few times. The CDR3 sequence is CASRPHGYEQYF. The CDR3 DNA reads as TGTGCCAGCAGGCCGCACGGCTACGAGCAGTACTTC. The chain is built from TRBV28 and TRBJ2-7; D ambiguous. The V gene lost 6 bases and the J gene lost 3 bases, with 9 bases spanning the gap. The CDR3 extends over 12 amino acids. Germline V gives CDR1 MDHEN, CDR2 SYDVKM.

This clonotype was seen more than once but under ten times. CDR3 protein: CSASILQDGRRFF. In DNA, the CDR3 is TGCAGTGCTAGTATACTGCAGGACGGGAGACGGTTCTTC. J is TRBJ2-1 and V is TRBV20-1; TRBD2 is a possible D gene (6 bases). In germline, CDR1 is DFQATT, CDR2 SNEGSKA (reference sequence). V was clipped by 3 bases and J by 15 bases, with 21 bases between them. The CDR3 runs to 13 residues.

The CDR3 coding sequence is TGTGCCAGCAGGTCCTCGGGGGCCCCTGATGATACGCAGTATTTT. This gives the protein CASRSSGAPDDTQYF. The chain links TRBV7-9 to TRBJ2-3, with D possibly being TRBD1 or TRBD2 (6 bases each). V lost 6 bases, J lost 6 bases, and 19 bases lay in between. The CDR3 spans 15 residues. CDR1 is SEHNR and CDR2 is FQNEAQ in the germline V gene (reference sequence).

In its sample, this clonotype was seen a few times. As DNA, the CDR3 is TGTGCCAGCGAGAGAGACAGGGCCTCTGGGGCCAACGTCCTGACTTTC. It codes for CASERDRASGANVLTF. The rearrangement joins TRBV2 to TRBJ2-6; 7 positions agree with TRBD1. CDR3 length: 16 amino acids. V lost 8 bases, J lost 0 bases, and 7 bases stayed unmatched. Germline CDR1 reads SNHLY; CDR2 reads FYNNEI. Together with reference TRBV2 and TRBJ2-6, the CDR3 gives the full variable domain: EPEVTQTPSHQVTQMGQEVILRCVPISNHLYFYWYRQILGQKVEFLVSFYNNEISEKSEIFDDQFSVERPDGSNFTLKIRSTKLEDSAMYFCASERDRASGANVLTFGAGSRLTVL.

This clonotype was seen more than once but under ten times. This chain uses TRBV20-1 with TRBJ2-7; 7 nucleotides match TRBD2. Trimming removed 6 bases from V and 3 bases from J; junction bases left unmatched: 5. Looked up from germline, CDR1 is DFQATT and CDR2 is SNEGSKA (reference sequence). The CDR3 spans 12 residues. This CDR3 reads CSAIRTSYEQYF. In nucleotides, the CDR3 is TGCAGTGCCATCAGGACTAGCTACGAGCAGTACTTC.

This clonotype was detected only a few times. The chain employs TRBV29-1 and TRBJ2-7, with D possibly TRBD1 on 6 matching bases. The V gene lost 6 bases and the J gene lost 4 bases, with 19 bases spanning the gap. The CDR3 is 14 residues long. CDR1 is SQVTM, CDR2 ANQGSEA, per germline. The CDR3 region has the DNA TGCAGCGTCTATGGGACAAGAAGGACGTACGAGCAGTACTTC. Translating it yields CSVYGTRRTYEQYF.